This TCR beta chain comes out of a study of tumour-infiltrating T cells in Burkitt lymphoma (dated by TCRdb to about 2020). With regard to the full study: Clinical outcome was correlated with TCR repertoire data, and overall and progression-free survival were found to be predicted by productive clonality independently of established prognosticators, including age at diagnosis.

Libraries were constructed by the immunoSEQ multiplex PCR assay. TCRdb retrieved this table from immuneACCESS and kept in-frame rearrangements only. Not all clones are present; in checked studies, unresolved V genes account for under half, and no reason is known for the remainder. Here the sample has some 1,000 clones; roughly 13% occur a single time. Roughly two fifths of the sample belongs to the ten largest clones. This clone was detected only a few times. No antigen is known for it. No base quality information exists; no much larger clone differs at one position. Inclusive of the bounding cysteine and phenylalanine, the CDR3 is 13 residues long. The kept DNA is CDR3 alone, 39 bases in frame from the first base. The germline V gene (reference sequence) provides CDR1 LNHDA and CDR2 SQIVND. V and J are truncated by 5 bases and 3 bases respectively, leaving an intervening sequence of 11 bases.

Sequencing input: tumor tissue. The chain joins TRBV19 to TRBJ2-7, with a weak D call of TRBD2 (5 bases match). The TCR sequence derives from a human donor with diffuse large B-cell lymphoma. The CDR3 protein is CASSSTSYYEQYF. The bases read TGTGCCAGTAGTTCTACTAGTTACTACGAGCAGTACTTC.